This record concerns one T cell receptor beta chain sequence. The antigen remains undetermined. The study ran its PCR with 60 Vbeta and 13 Jbeta primers. The repertoire was sequenced with immunoSEQ multiplex PCR; TCRdb's copy has only in-frame clones and lacks some. Of 95,000 to 150,000 clones detected, about three fifths appear once; the ten largest clones hold approximately 8%. Though probably carrying unrecorded immune exposures, donors were nominally healthy at sampling. These data are taken from a study of cytomegalovirus exposure and HLA in healthy donors. Findings of the study overall: For most TCR beta V segments, an earlier analysis put the productive rate at about 90% or about 30% of the time. A missense variant in DCLRE1C was later tied to TCR beta V- and J-gene trimming. Reports indicated that the classifier achieved high specificity and sensitivity in diagnosing cytomegalovirus status.

Sequencing input: PBMCs. This clonotype originated in a woman aged 40-49 years in good health and CMV-seropositive.

The CDR3 bases are TGTGCCAGTACCCCCGGCGGACATCTCTCTGGAAACACCATATATTTT. This sequence encodes CASTPGGHLSGNTIYF. The rearrangement joins TRBV19 to TRBJ1-3; the D gene is possibly TRBD1 (5 bases). Germline-derived CDR1 and CDR2 are LNHDA and SQIVND (reference sequence). The CDR3 length is 16 residues. V was pared by 7 bases and J by 0 bases, with 16 bases between.